The entry below describes one T cell receptor beta chain. The antigen remains unidentified. Germline V gene data show CDR1 as SGHDT and CDR2 as YYEEEE. Trimming cost V 0 bases and J 4 bases, with 14 bases left between them. This CDR3 has 15 amino acids. The time point: week 11, during vaccination. Doses comprised 300 ug of mutant IDH1 20-mer peptide each, plus topical imiquimod. New WHO grade 3 or 4 IDH1-mutant, ATRX-lost astrocytomas were present in all donors. These data are taken from a study of a mutant IDH1 vaccine in newly diagnosed glioma. Study summary: Patients, over weeks 1, 3, 5, 7, 11, 15, 19 and 23, received a total of eight vaccinations. Earlier therapy was either radiotherapy, temozolomide, or both, and most got both.

The assay was immunoSEQ multiplex PCR, and TCRdb's table has in-frame clones only and misses some. The sample has roughly 120,000 clones; roughly 77% are singletons. The sample consisted of PBMCs, taken from a glioma patient whose treatment included an IDH1 peptide vaccine. The source of this sequence is a middle-aged man with glioma. This sequence joins TRBV5-6 and TRBJ2-7; D is possibly TRBD1 (7 bases). CDR3 in amino acids: CASSLDGGGKYEQYF. The CDR3 DNA reads as TGTGCCAGCAGCTTGGATGGAGGGGGCAAGTACGAGCAGTACTTC.